The rows below give T cell receptor beta chains drawn from one sample of a study of CD8 T cells in Susac syndrome. TCRdb processed the immunoSEQ multiplex PCR reads anew with MiXCR; each CDR3 protein has one entry. In the table there are about 150,000 distinct CDR3 sequences, just under 95% of which are singletons. The source material was CD8+ T cells from PBMCs. These receptors were obtained from a human donor with multiple sclerosis. CDR3s include the opening cysteine and the closing phenylalanine or tryptophan. Each record gives: D gene, J gene, V gene, CDR3 protein, CDR3 DNA. The D gene is left open where the match is weak.

D gene: TRBD2
J gene: TRBJ2-4
V gene: TRBV9
CDR3 protein: CASSPGTRENIQYF
CDR3 DNA: TGTGCCAGCAGCCCCGGGACTAGGGAAAACATTCAGTACTTC

D gene: NA
J gene: TRBJ2-7
V gene: TRBV27
CDR3 protein: CASSPPPALNYEQYF
CDR3 DNA: TGTGCCAGCAGTCCCCCCCCAGCATTAAACTACGAGCAGTACTTC

D gene: NA
J gene: TRBJ2-3
V gene: TRBV13
CDR3 protein: CASSITRTDTSTDTQYF
CDR3 DNA: TGTGCCAGCAGCATTACCAGGACGGATACTAGCACAGATACGCAGTATTTT

D gene: NA
J gene: TRBJ1-2
V gene: TRBV29-1
CDR3 protein: CSVDTGKRTDYGYTF
CDR3 DNA: TGCAGCGTTGATACGGGGAAGAGGACAGACTATGGCTACACCTTC

D gene: TRBD1
J gene: TRBJ1-4
V gene: TRBV29-1
CDR3 protein: CSVEVRDRERGGNEKLFF
CDR3 DNA: TGCAGCGTTGAAGTCCGGGACAGGGAACGAGGGGGCAATGAAAAACTGTTTTTT

D gene: NA
J gene: TRBJ1-2
V gene: TRBV12-3/TRBV12-4
CDR3 protein: CASSPTLLGRDHGYTF
CDR3 DNA: TGTGCCAGCAGTCCCACCCTTCTCGGCAGGGACCATGGCTACACCTTC

D gene: NA
J gene: TRBJ2-7
V gene: TRBV29-1
CDR3 protein: CSVEEGRGDEQYF
CDR3 DNA: TGCAGCGTCGAGGAGGGCAGGGGGGACGAGCAGTACTTC

D gene: NA
J gene: TRBJ1-1
V gene: TRBV29-1
CDR3 protein: CSVQGRGTEAFF
CDR3 DNA: TGCAGCGTTCAGGGTAGGGGCACTGAAGCTTTCTTT

D gene: TRBD1
J gene: TRBJ2-2
V gene: TRBV30
CDR3 protein: CAWSGRDRVNTGELFF
CDR3 DNA: TGTGCCTGGAGTGGAAGGGACAGGGTGAACACCGGGGAGCTGTTTTTT

D gene: NA
J gene: TRBJ2-6
V gene: TRBV6-2/TRBV6-3
CDR3 protein: CATSNSGANVLTF
CDR3 DNA: TGTGCCACCTCAAACTCTGGGGCCAACGTCCTGACTTTC

D gene: NA
J gene: TRBJ2-7
V gene: TRBV29-1
CDR3 protein: CSVMTGRGEQYF
CDR3 DNA: TGCAGCGTCATGACAGGTCGGGGCGAGCAGTACTTC

D gene: TRBD1
J gene: TRBJ2-3
V gene: TRBV5-4
CDR3 protein: CASSLGWAGGDTDTQYF
CDR3 DNA: TGTGCCAGCAGCTTGGGATGGGCAGGGGGAGACACAGATACGCAGTATTTT

D gene: TRBD2
J gene: TRBJ2-7
V gene: TRBV20-1
CDR3 protein: CSATQELGLGSYEQYF
CDR3 DNA: TGCAGTGCTACGCAGGAGCTAGGACTAGGCTCCTACGAGCAGTACTTC

D gene: NA
J gene: TRBJ2-7
V gene: TRBV3-1
CDR3 protein: CASSHNRRGAYEQYF
CDR3 DNA: TGTGCCAGCAGCCATAACCGGAGGGGTGCCTACGAGCAGTACTTC

D gene: NA
J gene: TRBJ2-7
V gene: TRBV12-3/TRBV12-4
CDR3 protein: CASSLGPAGAYEQYF
CDR3 DNA: TGTGCCAGCAGTTTAGGTCCCGCAGGAGCCTACGAGCAGTACTTC

D gene: NA
J gene: TRBJ2-7
V gene: TRBV9
CDR3 protein: CASSVSGVGEQYF
CDR3 DNA: TGTGCCAGCAGCGTCTCAGGGGTCGGGGAGCAGTACTTC

D gene: TRBD1
J gene: TRBJ2-2
V gene: TRBV7-2
CDR3 protein: CASSSRSGGTGELFF
CDR3 DNA: TGTGCCAGCAGCTCACGATCAGGGGGCACCGGGGAGCTGTTTTTT

D gene: NA
J gene: TRBJ2-5
V gene: TRBV7-9
CDR3 protein: CASSHGPERETQYF
CDR3 DNA: TGTGCCAGCAGTCATGGACCAGAGCGAGAGACCCAGTACTTC

D gene: NA
J gene: TRBJ2-5
V gene: TRBV7-9
CDR3 protein: CASSQPGSQETQYF
CDR3 DNA: TGTGCCAGCAGCCAGCCCGGCAGTCAAGAGACCCAGTACTTC

D gene: NA
J gene: TRBJ1-1
V gene: TRBV19
CDR3 protein: CASSMNRRTEAFF
CDR3 DNA: TGTGCCAGTAGTATGAACAGGAGAACTGAAGCTTTCTTT

D gene: NA
J gene: TRBJ2-3
V gene: TRBV27
CDR3 protein: CASSESTDTQYF
CDR3 DNA: TGTGCCAGCAGTGAATCTACAGATACGCAGTATTTT

D gene: NA
J gene: TRBJ2-5
V gene: TRBV9
CDR3 protein: CASSPGTRETQYF
CDR3 DNA: TGTGCCAGCAGCCCCGGGACCCGAGAGACCCAGTACTTC

D gene: NA
J gene: TRBJ2-7
V gene: TRBV3-1
CDR3 protein: CASSPTGGPLSYEQYF
CDR3 DNA: TGTGCCAGCAGCCCCACCGGCGGACCCCTTTCCTACGAGCAGTACTTC

D gene: TRBD2
J gene: TRBJ2-7
V gene: TRBV20-1
CDR3 protein: CSARDKTSNDYEQYF
CDR3 DNA: TGCAGTGCTAGAGATAAGACTAGCAATGACTACGAGCAGTACTTC

D gene: NA
J gene: TRBJ1-1
V gene: TRBV27
CDR3 protein: CASTPGRGYTEAFF
CDR3 DNA: TGTGCCAGCACTCCGGGCCGGGGGTACACTGAAGCTTTCTTT

D gene: TRBD2
J gene: TRBJ2-2
V gene: TRBV12-3/TRBV12-4
CDR3 protein: CASRIGLAGRGNTGELFF
CDR3 DNA: TGTGCCAGCAGGATTGGACTAGCGGGGAGGGGGAACACCGGGGAGCTGTTTTTT

D gene: NA
J gene: TRBJ2-1
V gene: TRBV4-1
CDR3 protein: CASSLQDGGRYAQFF
CDR3 DNA: TGCGCCAGCAGCCTACAAGATGGGGGGCGGTATGCGCAGTTCTTC

D gene: TRBD1
J gene: TRBJ2-5
V gene: TRBV20-1
CDR3 protein: CSAREPTGEETQYF
CDR3 DNA: TGCAGTGCTAGAGAGCCGACAGGGGAAGAGACCCAGTACTTC

D gene: TRBD1
J gene: TRBJ2-7
V gene: TRBV12-3/TRBV12-4
CDR3 protein: CASSSTGGYEQYF
CDR3 DNA: TGTGCCAGCAGCTCCACAGGGGGCTACGAGCAGTACTTC

D gene: TRBD1
J gene: TRBJ2-3
V gene: TRBV29-1
CDR3 protein: CSVETNRGEDTDTQYF
CDR3 DNA: TGCAGCGTGGAAACGAACAGGGGGGAGGACACAGATACGCAGTATTTT

D gene: TRBD1
J gene: TRBJ1-2
V gene: TRBV12-3/TRBV12-4
CDR3 protein: CASSFVTGSYGYTF
CDR3 DNA: TGTGCCAGCAGTTTCGTGACAGGGAGCTATGGCTACACCTTC

D gene: NA
J gene: TRBJ2-1
V gene: TRBV7-9
CDR3 protein: CASSYGDQNRWSYNEQFF
CDR3 DNA: TGTGCCAGCAGCTACGGGGATCAGAACAGATGGTCCTACAATGAGCAGTTCTTC

D gene: NA
J gene: TRBJ2-2
V gene: TRBV9
CDR3 protein: CASSVYGTGELFF
CDR3 DNA: TGTGCCAGCAGCGTATACGGCACCGGGGAGCTGTTTTTT

D gene: NA
J gene: TRBJ2-5
V gene: TRBV12-3/TRBV12-4
CDR3 protein: CASSLGTGQQETQYF
CDR3 DNA: TGTGCCAGCAGTTTAGGTACAGGGCAACAAGAGACCCAGTACTTC

D gene: NA
J gene: TRBJ2-7
V gene: TRBV30
CDR3 protein: CAWSVRGRSYEQYF
CDR3 DNA: TGTGCCTGGAGTGTTCGGGGGCGATCCTACGAGCAGTACTTC

D gene: NA
J gene: TRBJ2-2
V gene: TRBV29-1
CDR3 protein: CSVAGNANTGELFF
CDR3 DNA: TGCAGCGTTGCAGGCAACGCGAACACCGGGGAGCTGTTTTTT

D gene: TRBD2
J gene: TRBJ2-1
V gene: TRBV12-3/TRBV12-4
CDR3 protein: CASSYPSGGRDEQFF
CDR3 DNA: TGTGCCAGCAGTTACCCTAGCGGGGGCAGGGATGAGCAGTTCTTC

D gene: NA
J gene: TRBJ1-2
V gene: TRBV5-1
CDR3 protein: CASSTRDGDGYTF
CDR3 DNA: TGCGCCAGCAGCACCCGGGACGGGGATGGCTACACCTTC

D gene: NA
J gene: TRBJ2-3
V gene: TRBV28
CDR3 protein: CASSFYGIQLDTQYF
CDR3 DNA: TGTGCCAGCAGTTTCTACGGAATTCAGTTGGATACGCAGTATTTT

D gene: TRBD1
J gene: TRBJ2-7
V gene: TRBV6-5
CDR3 protein: CASSGTGGYEQYF
CDR3 DNA: TGTGCCAGCAGTGGGACAGGGGGCTACGAGCAGTACTTC

D gene: NA
J gene: TRBJ2-2
V gene: TRBV29-1
CDR3 protein: CSVELDLGQSGNTGELFF
CDR3 DNA: TGCAGCGTTGAACTCGACTTGGGGCAGTCGGGAAACACCGGGGAGCTGTTTTTT

D gene: TRBD2
J gene: TRBJ2-1
V gene: TRBV30
CDR3 protein: CAWSVLPSGDNEQFF
CDR3 DNA: TGTGCCTGGAGTGTACTCCCTAGCGGAGACAATGAGCAGTTCTTC

D gene: TRBD2
J gene: TRBJ2-7
V gene: TRBV2
CDR3 protein: CASSEASASGNYEQYF
CDR3 DNA: TGTGCCAGCAGTGAAGCGTCGGCTAGCGGTAACTACGAGCAGTACTTC

D gene: NA
J gene: TRBJ2-3
V gene: TRBV2
CDR3 protein: CASITLRLADTQYF
CDR3 DNA: TGTGCCAGCATTACCCTGAGATTAGCAGATACGCAGTATTTT

D gene: NA
J gene: TRBJ1-3
V gene: TRBV3-1
CDR3 protein: CASSQEGYSENTIYF
CDR3 DNA: TGTGCCAGCAGCCAAGAGGGGTATTCTGAAAACACCATATATTTT